Following are 2 T cell receptor beta chains from one sample sequenced in a study of T cells in localized non-small cell lung cancer. Sequencing was performed with immunoSEQ multiplex PCR; in TCRdb, only in-frame clones are kept and a portion is missing. The table records 6,000 or so clones, roughly two fifths of them present only once. The sample here was lung tumor tissue, taken before any cancer treatment. The source is a woman aged 35 to 75 with stage II squamous cell lung carcinoma.

This clone was detected only once. The chain couples TRBV14 to TRBJ2-5, with 7 bases lining up with TRBD2. Losses at the gene ends were 1 base for V and 9 bases for J; bases not matched to a gene: 5. This CDR3 has 13 amino acids. The germline V gene encodes CDR1 SGHDN and CDR2 FVKESK. The DNA of the CDR3 is TGTGCCAGCAGCCAAGTTTGGGGGGGGTCCCAGTACTTC. This translates into CASSQVWGGSQYF. Complete variable domain (other parts from reference TRBV14 and TRBJ2-5): EAGVTQFPSHSVIEKGQTVTLRCDPISGHDNLYWYRRVMGKEIKFLLHFVKESKQDESGMPNNRFLAERTGGTYSTLKVQPAELEDSGVYFCASSQVWGGSQYFGPGTRLLVL.

This clone was seen a handful of times. The CDR3 is CASTRSDGAFF. The CDR3 DNA reads TGTGCCAGCACCAGATCGGACGGCGCTTTCTTT. The chain uses TRBV6-7 and TRBJ1-1; D unclear. TRBV6-7 is placed among ORFs of uncertain function. V lost 7 bases to trimming and J lost 11 bases, with 14 bases between them. CDR3 length: 11 amino acids.